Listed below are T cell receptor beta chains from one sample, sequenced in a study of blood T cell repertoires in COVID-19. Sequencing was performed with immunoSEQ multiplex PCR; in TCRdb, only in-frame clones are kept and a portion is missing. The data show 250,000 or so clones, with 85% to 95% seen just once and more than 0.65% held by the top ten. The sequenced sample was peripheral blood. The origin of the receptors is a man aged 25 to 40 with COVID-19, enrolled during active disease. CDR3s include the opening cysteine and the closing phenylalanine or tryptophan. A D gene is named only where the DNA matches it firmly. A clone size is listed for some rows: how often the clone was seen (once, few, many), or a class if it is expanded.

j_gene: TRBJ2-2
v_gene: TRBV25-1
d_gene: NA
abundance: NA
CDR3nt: TGTGCCAGCAGTGAACCGGGGGTCCACACCGGGGAGCTGTTTTTT
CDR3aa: CASSEPGVHTGELFF

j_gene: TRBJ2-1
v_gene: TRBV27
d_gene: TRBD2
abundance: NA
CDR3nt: TGTGCCAGCAGTAAGGGGACTAGCGGGGGTTGGGGCAATGAGCAGTTCTTC
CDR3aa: CASSKGTSGGWGNEQFF

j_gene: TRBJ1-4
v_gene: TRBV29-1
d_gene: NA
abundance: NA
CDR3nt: TGCAGCGCGGACAGTGATGAAAAACTGTTTTTT
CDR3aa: CSADSDEKLFF

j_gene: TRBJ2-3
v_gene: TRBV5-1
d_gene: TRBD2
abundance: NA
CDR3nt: TGCGCCAGCAGCTTGGTTTGGGGGACTAGCGGACTACTTAGCACAGATACGCAGTATTTT
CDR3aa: CASSLVWGTSGLLSTDTQYF

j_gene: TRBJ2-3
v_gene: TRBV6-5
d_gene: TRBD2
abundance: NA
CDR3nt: TGTGCCAGCAGGACCCTAGCGGGGGGGCAAGATACGCAGTATTTT
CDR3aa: CASRTLAGGQDTQYF

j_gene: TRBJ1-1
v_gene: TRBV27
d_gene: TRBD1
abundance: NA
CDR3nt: TGTGCCAGCAGTTCAATCGTCCGGGACAGGGACACAGCTTTCTTT
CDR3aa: CASSSIVRDRDTAFF

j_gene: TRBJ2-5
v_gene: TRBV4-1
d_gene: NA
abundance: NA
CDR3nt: TGCGCCAGCAGCCAACAACTCAAAGCGGGGACACTCCAAGAGACCCAGTACTTC
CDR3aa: CASSQQLKAGTLQETQYF

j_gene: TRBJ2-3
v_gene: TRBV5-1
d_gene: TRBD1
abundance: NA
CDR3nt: TGCGCCAGCAGCTTGGATGGGACAGGTATCACAGATACGCAGTATTTT
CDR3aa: CASSLDGTGITDTQYF

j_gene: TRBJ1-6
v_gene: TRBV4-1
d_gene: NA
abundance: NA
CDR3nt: TGCGCCAGCAGCCAGGGGAGTTCACCCCTCCACTTT
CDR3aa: CASSQGSSPLHF

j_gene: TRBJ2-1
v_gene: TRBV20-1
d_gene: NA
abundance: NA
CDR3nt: TGCAGTGCTAGTTCAGCAGGAATATACAATGAGCAGTTCTTC
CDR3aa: CSASSAGIYNEQFF

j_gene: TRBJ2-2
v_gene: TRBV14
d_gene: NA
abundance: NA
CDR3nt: TGTGCCAGCAGCCAAGATCATCCAGGGGCCAACACCGGGGAGCTGTTTTTT
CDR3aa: CASSQDHPGANTGELFF

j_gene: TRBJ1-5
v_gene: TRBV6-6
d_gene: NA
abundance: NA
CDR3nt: TGTGCCAGCAGCGAAGGACAGTATAGCAATCAGCCCCAGCATTTT
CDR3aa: CASSEGQYSNQPQHF

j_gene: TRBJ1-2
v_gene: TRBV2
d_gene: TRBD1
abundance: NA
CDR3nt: TGTGCCAGCAGCCCCAGGGGGCAGGGTGGGAGCTACACCTTC
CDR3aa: CASSPRGQGGSYTF

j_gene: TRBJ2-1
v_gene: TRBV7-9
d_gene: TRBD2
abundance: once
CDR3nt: TGTGCCAGCAGCCCCCGACTAGCGGGGGATTTACTTGAGGGTGAGCAGTTCTTC
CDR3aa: CASSPRLAGDLLEGEQFF

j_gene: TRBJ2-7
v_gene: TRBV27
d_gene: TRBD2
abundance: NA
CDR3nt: TGTGCCAGCAGCTTATTTTCGGGGGGGCGTCCCTACGAGCAGTACTTC
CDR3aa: CASSLFSGGRPYEQYF

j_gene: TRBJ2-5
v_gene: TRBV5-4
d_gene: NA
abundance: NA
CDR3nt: TGTGCCAGCAGCTTTGGGGGGGGGCACGGTGAGACCCAGTACTTC
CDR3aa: CASSFGGGHGETQYF

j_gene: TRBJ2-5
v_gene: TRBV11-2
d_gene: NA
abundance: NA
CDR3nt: TGTGCCAGCAGCCCACAGGGTTGGGAGACCCAGTACTTC
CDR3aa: CASSPQGWETQYF

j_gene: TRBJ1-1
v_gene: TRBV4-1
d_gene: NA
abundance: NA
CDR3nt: TGCGCCAGCAGCCAAGATAGAGGTACTGAAGCTTTCTTT
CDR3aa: CASSQDRGTEAFF

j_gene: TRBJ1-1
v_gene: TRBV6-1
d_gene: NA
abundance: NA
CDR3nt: TGTGCCAGCAGTGAAAAGGTCGAGGGTTGGACTGAAGCTTTCTTT
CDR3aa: CASSEKVEGWTEAFF

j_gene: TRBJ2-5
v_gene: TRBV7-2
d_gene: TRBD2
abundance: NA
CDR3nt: TGTGCCAGCAGCTTAGCTAGCGGGGGAAAAGAGGGAGAGACCCAGTACTTC
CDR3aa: CASSLASGGKEGETQYF

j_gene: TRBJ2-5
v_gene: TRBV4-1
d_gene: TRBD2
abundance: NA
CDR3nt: TGCGCCAGCAGCCCCGGGACTAGCGGGGGGGCAAGGGAGACCCAGTACTTC
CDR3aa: CASSPGTSGGARETQYF

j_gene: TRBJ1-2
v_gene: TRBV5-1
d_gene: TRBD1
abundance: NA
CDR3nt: TGCGCCAGCAGCCCCGGGACAGGGAATGGCTACACCTTC
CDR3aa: CASSPGTGNGYTF

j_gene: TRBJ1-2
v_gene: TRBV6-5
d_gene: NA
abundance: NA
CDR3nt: TGTGCCAGCACCCCAGCGGGGGTCTATGGCTACACCTTC
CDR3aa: CASTPAGVYGYTF

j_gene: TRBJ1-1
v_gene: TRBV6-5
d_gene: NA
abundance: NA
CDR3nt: TGTGCCAGCAGGGAGGACCCCGGGACTGAAGCTTTCTTT
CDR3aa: CASREDPGTEAFF

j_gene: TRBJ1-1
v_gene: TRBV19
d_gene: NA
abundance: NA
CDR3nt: TGTGCCAGTAGTAGCCTAACAGGGAACACTGAAGCTTTCTTT
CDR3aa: CASSSLTGNTEAFF

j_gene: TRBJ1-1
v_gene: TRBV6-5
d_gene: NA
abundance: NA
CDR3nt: TGTGCCAGCAGTTACGGGGGCAGGGGCACTGAAGCTTTCTTT
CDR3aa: CASSYGGRGTEAFF

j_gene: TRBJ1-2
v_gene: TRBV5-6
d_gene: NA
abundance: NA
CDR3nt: TGTGCCAGCAGCTCGGCGGGGGACTATGGCTACACCTTC
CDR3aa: CASSSAGDYGYTF

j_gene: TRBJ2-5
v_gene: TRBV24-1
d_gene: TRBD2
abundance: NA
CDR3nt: TGTGCCACCTCCGGCGGGGGAGGGACCCAGTACTTC
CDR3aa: CATSGGGGTQYF

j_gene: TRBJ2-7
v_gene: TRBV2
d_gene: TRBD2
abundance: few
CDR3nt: TGTGCCAGCAGTGATGGGCGGGGGGTCTACGAGCAGTACTTC
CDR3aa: CASSDGRGVYEQYF

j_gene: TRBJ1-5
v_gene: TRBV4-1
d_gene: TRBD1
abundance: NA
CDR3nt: TGCGCCAGCAGCCAAGAAAGGGACAGGGGTGGCAATCAGCCCCAGCATTTT
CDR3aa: CASSQERDRGGNQPQHF

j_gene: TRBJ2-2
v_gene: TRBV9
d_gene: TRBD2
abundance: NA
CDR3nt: TGTGCCAGCAGCGTAGCCCCAGCGGGGGGGTCCGGGGAGCTGTTTTTT
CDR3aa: CASSVAPAGGSGELFF

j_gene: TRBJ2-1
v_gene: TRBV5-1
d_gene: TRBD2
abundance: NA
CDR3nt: TGCGCCAGCAGCCCCCGGACTAGCGGGGGCTACAATGAGCAGTTCTTC
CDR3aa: CASSPRTSGGYNEQFF

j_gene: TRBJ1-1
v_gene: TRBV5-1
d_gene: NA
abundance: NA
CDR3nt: TGCGCCAGCAGCTTACAGCTGAACACTGAAGCTTTCTTT
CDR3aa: CASSLQLNTEAFF

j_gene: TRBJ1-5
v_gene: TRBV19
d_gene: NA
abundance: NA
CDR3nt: TGTGCCACAGGAACGGATCTTGGGCAGCCCCAGCATTTT
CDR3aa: CATGTDLGQPQHF

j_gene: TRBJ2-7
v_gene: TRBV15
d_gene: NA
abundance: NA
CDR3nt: TGTGCCACCAGCAGAGATAGGGGGACGAACTACGAGCAGTACTTC
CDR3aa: CATSRDRGTNYEQYF

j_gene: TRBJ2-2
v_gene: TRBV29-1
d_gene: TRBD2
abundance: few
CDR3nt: TGCAGCCCTGGGGAGAAGGGACTAGCTGTCGCGAACACCGGGGAGCTGTTTTTT
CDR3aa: CSPGEKGLAVANTGELFF

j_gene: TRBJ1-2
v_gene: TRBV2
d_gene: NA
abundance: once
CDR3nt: TGTGCCAGCAGTGAAGCGCTTCGAGGGTACGGGGGCTACACCTTC
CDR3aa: CASSEALRGYGGYTF

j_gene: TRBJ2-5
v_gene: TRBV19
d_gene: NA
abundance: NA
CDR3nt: TGTGCCAGTAGTCCACAAACAGGGTTGGAGACCCAGTACTTC
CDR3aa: CASSPQTGLETQYF

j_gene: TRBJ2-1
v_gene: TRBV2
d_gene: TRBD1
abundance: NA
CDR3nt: TGTGCCAGCTTCCGGGACAGGGCTTTTAGCTCCTACAATGAGCAGTTCTTC
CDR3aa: CASFRDRAFSSYNEQFF

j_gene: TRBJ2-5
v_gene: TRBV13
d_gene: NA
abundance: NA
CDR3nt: TGTGCCAGCAGCCCCGCTTGGTTGAGGGAGACCCAGTACTTC
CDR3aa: CASSPAWLRETQYF

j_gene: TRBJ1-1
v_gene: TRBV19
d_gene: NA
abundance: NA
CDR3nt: TGTGCCAGTAGTACCCCGGACAGACTGAACACTGAAGCTTTCTTT
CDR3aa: CASSTPDRLNTEAFF

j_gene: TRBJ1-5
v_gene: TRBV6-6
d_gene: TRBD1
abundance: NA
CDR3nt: TGTGCCAGCAGTACCCACAGGGGCGTCGACAATCAGCCCCAGCATTTT
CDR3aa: CASSTHRGVDNQPQHF

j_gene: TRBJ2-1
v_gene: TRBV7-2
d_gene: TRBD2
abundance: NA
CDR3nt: TGTGCCAGCAGCTCCACCGGTGCGGGGGGCCTTAATGAGCAGTTCTTC
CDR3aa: CASSSTGAGGLNEQFF

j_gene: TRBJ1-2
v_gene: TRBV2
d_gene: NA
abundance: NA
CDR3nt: TGTGCCAGCCGTGGACAGCTTAACTATGGCTACACCTTC
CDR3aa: CASRGQLNYGYTF

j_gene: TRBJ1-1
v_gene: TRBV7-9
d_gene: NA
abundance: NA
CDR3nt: TGTGCCAGCAGCCCGGACAGCCTAATGAACACTGAAGCTTTCTTT
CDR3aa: CASSPDSLMNTEAFF

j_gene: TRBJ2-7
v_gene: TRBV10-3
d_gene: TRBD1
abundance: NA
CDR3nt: TGTGCCATCAGTGCACAGGGGGCACCCGAGCAGTACTTC
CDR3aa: CAISAQGAPEQYF

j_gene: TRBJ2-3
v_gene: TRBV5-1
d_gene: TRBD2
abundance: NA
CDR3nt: TGCGCCAGCAGCTTGGGGCCAGCGGGGGCAACAGATACGCAGTATTTT
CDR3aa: CASSLGPAGATDTQYF

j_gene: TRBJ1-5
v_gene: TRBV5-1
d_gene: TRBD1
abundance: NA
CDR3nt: TGCGCCAGCAGCCCAGGGGGAGGCAATCAGCCCCAGCATTTT
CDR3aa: CASSPGGGNQPQHF

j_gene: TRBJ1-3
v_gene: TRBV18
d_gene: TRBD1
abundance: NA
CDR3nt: TGTGCCAGCTCACCGATGGACAGGGTGAGAAACACCATATATTTT
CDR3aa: CASSPMDRVRNTIYF

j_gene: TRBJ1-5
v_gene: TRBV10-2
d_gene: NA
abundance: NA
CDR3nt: TGCGCCAGCAGTGAGTGGACAGTCTATAGCAATCAGCCCCAGCATTTT
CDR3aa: CASSEWTVYSNQPQHF

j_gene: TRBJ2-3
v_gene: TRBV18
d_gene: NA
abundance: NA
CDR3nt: TGTGCCAGCTCACCCCGCCTCCCCACTAGCACAGATACGCAGTATTTT
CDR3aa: CASSPRLPTSTDTQYF